The text below deals with one TCR beta chain. What it binds is not known. Donors came from a validation cohort of fewer than 150 subjects, distinct from the first 666-subject cohort. CDR1 is SGHVS and CDR2 is FQNEAQ in the germline V gene. The CDR3 length is 15 residues. Trimming cost V 0 bases and J 6 bases; bases outside gene matches: 7. The record originates from a study of cytomegalovirus exposure and HLA in healthy donors. Generated by immunoSEQ multiplex PCR, the TCRdb table keeps only in-frame clones and is missing some. The table has 150,000 or so clones, 85% to 90% seen once. Study results and caveats: Reports described diagnosis of cytomegalovirus status by the classifier as highly specific and sensitive. The authors enumerated roughly 180 TCR beta chains as linked to cytomegalovirus.

This receptor was obtained from a woman aged 30 to 39 in good health and CMV-seropositive. The V gene is TRBV7-8, the J gene TRBJ1-1, with 7 bases that match TRBD1. The source material was PBMCs. CDR3 nucleotide sequence: TGTGCCAGCAGCTTAGCGCTCCAGGGGGAACCTGAAGCTTTCTTT. Encoded protein: CASSLALQGEPEAFF.